Listed below are T cell receptor beta chains from one sample, sequenced in a study of shared clonotypes between healthy human individuals. Assay: immunoSEQ multiplex PCR; the TCRdb copy retains only in-frame clones and omits some. Among hundreds of thousands of clones listed, more than 70% were seen once. Sample: PBMCs. The source is a woman in her 40s in good health. Some clones in this sample may be carry-over from other donors' samples. Both conserved end residues are part of each CDR3. D genes are given only for firm matches. Clone size, where shown, is once, few, many, or a class for clones that have expanded.

>TRBV7-8|-|TRBJ1-4|-
TGTGCCAGCAGCTTAGGGGGAAGGGAAAAACTGTTTTTT
CASSLGGREKLFF
>TRBV29-1|-|TRBJ2-1|-
TGCAGCGTTGGGGGAGACCCGAAGCAGTTCTTC
CSVGGDPKQFF
>TRBV29-1|-|TRBJ1-1|-
TGCAGCGTTGGGCCGGTGCAGGGCGAACCGGACCGAAGCGCTTTCTTT
CSVGPVQGEPDRSAFF
>TRBV4-3|once|TRBJ2-2|-
TGCGCCAGCAGCCAAGGGTTATTAGCACCCGGGGAGCTGTTTTTT
CASSQGLLAPGELFF
>TRBV30|few|TRBJ2-5|-
TGTGCCTGGAGGGCCAGCCGCGGTGGGACCCAGTACTTC
CAWRASRGGTQYF
>TRBV7-9|few|TRBJ2-1|-
TGTGCCAGCAGCTTAGTCCCGCCAAATGAGCAGTTCTTC
CASSLVPPNEQFF
>TRBV28|-|TRBJ1-5|-
TGTGCCAGCAGCCCCGTCGGGCAGCCCCAGCATTTT
CASSPVGQPQHF
>TRBV29-1|-|TRBJ2-7|-
TGCAGCGTTGAATCCCAGGGTTCCTACGAGCAGTACTTC
CSVESQGSYEQYF
>TRBV2|-|TRBJ2-2|-
TGTGCCAGCAATGGCAGGGGCAGCGGTAACACCGGGGAGCTGTTTTTT
CASNGRGSGNTGELFF
>TRBV5-1|-|TRBJ2-1|TRBD2
TGCGCCAGCAGCCCCGGGACTAGCGGGACATACAATGAGCAGTTCTTC
CASSPGTSGTYNEQFF
>TRBV4-1|-|TRBJ2-1|-
TGCGCCAGCAGCCAGAGGACCCGTAGGACTGAGCAGTTCTTC
CASSQRTRRTEQFF
>TRBV11-2|few|TRBJ2-7|-
TGTGCCAGCAGCTTAGAGGGGGGTTTGAACGAGCAGTACTTC
CASSLEGGLNEQYF
>TRBV7-9|many|TRBJ2-2|-
TGTGCCAGCAGCTTGGAGAACGGGGAGCTGTTTTTT
CASSLENGELFF
>TRBV14|-|TRBJ2-6|-
TGTGCCAGCAGCGCGACCTTCTCTGGGGCCAACGTCCTGACTTTC
CASSATFSGANVLTF
>TRBV28|-|TRBJ2-7|TRBD1
TGTGCCAGCAGTTTGGGACAGGACATAAACGAGCAGTACTTC
CASSLGQDINEQYF
>TRBV28|-|TRBJ2-7|-
TGTGCCAGCAGTTCCCCCGACGGATCCTACGAGCAGTACTTC
CASSSPDGSYEQYF
>TRBV5-4|once|TRBJ1-1|-
TGTGCCAGCAGCTACACAGGGACTACTGAAGCTTTCTTT
CASSYTGTTEAFF
>TRBV7-6|few|TRBJ1-6|-
TGTGCCAGCAGCTTACGGATGGATAATTCACCCCTCCACTTT
CASSLRMDNSPLHF
>TRBV5-4|-|TRBJ1-2|-
TGTGCCAGCAGCGCGGTGAAGCGCTCAGCTAACTATGGCTACACCTTC
CASSAVKRSANYGYTF
>TRBV2|-|TRBJ2-7|TRBD1
TGTGCCAGCAGTCTGACAGGGGTGAGCTACGAGCAGTACTTC
CASSLTGVSYEQYF
>TRBV27|few|TRBJ2-3|TRBD1
TGTGCCAGCAGCTGGGGACAGGGGGGAGCAGATACGCAGTATTTT
CASSWGQGGADTQYF
>TRBV2|-|TRBJ1-2|-
TGTGCCAGCAGGGGGGACGGACCCTATGGCTACACCTTC
CASRGDGPYGYTF
>TRBV6-5|-|TRBJ1-2|TRBD1
TGTGCCAGCACCGGGACAGGGGTGTACGGCTACACCTTC
CASTGTGVYGYTF
>TRBV9|-|TRBJ2-1|-
TGTGCCAGCAGCGGAGACCCCTACAATGAGCAGTTCTTC
CASSGDPYNEQFF